This TCR beta chain stems from a study of T cell changes during pregnancy in multiple sclerosis (dated by TCRdb to between 2018 and 2021). Some background on the complete study: The study looked at changes in the T cell repertoire across pregnancy in women with multiple sclerosis.

This clone was seen just once. Its antigen specificity is not known. No much larger clone exists at a distance of one base, and base qualities are not known. CDR1 is given as SGHAT and CDR2 as FQNNGV, both from the germline V gene. The CDR3 numbers 15 residues from cysteine through phenylalanine. CDR3 DNA is the only sequence kept; it has 45 bases, read in frame from the first base. Trimming takes 4 bases off V and 3 bases off J; junction bases not matched to a gene: 8. The library was made by the immunoSEQ multiplex PCR assay. TCRdb limited this immuneACCESS table to in-frame rearrangements with V and J called. A share of clones is missing; checked studies link under half to unresolved V genes, and the rest is unexplained. The sample includes 40,000 to 45,000 clones, with approximately 94% observed a single time. In total, the top ten clones hold about 1.8% of the sample.

Material: peripheral blood, obtained in the third trimester of pregnancy. This receptor was taken from a female donor with multiple sclerosis, enrolled in a pregnancy study. Here the chain combines TRBV11-2 and TRBJ1-2, with 7 bases aligning to TRBD1. The CDR3 region has the sequence CASSSQSTGDYGYTF. At the DNA level, the sequence is TGTGCCAGCAGCTCTCAATCCACAGGGGACTATGGCTACACCTTC.